Presented here are 20 T cell receptor beta chains from one specimen sequenced in a study of cytomegalovirus exposure and HLA in healthy donors. 60 Vbeta and 13 Jbeta primers were used in PCR. Data came from immunoSEQ multiplex PCR; TCRdb stores just in-frame clones and leaves some out. The sample lists fewer than 200,000 clones; over 80% were seen once. Sequenced material: PBMCs. The receptors here all came from a woman aged 50 to 60 in good health and CMV-seropositive.

The CDR3: CASSGDRGPGGAQYF. The CDR3 bases are TGCGCCAGCAGTGGAGACAGGGGCCCTGGGGGGGCCCAGTACTTC. The genes are TRBV10-2 and TRBJ2-5; D perhaps matches TRBD1 (8 bases). This CDR3 is 15 amino acids long. CDR1 is WSHSY, CDR2 SAAADI, per germline. The V end was cut by 4 bases, the J end by 9 bases, with 21 bases between.

In this sample, this clone turned up a few times. The rearrangement links TRBV7-2 to TRBJ1-2; maybe TRBD1 (6 bases). The length of the CDR3 is 13 residues. The germline V gene has CDR1 SGHTA and CDR2 FQGNSA. V gave up 3 bases and J gave up 4 bases, with 9 bases separating them. The CDR3 sequence: CASSFGGAYGYTF. DNA of the CDR3: TGTGCCAGCAGCTTTGGGGGGGCCTATGGCTACACCTTC.

Of note for this clone: The junction differs from germline at one of its ends, possibly a read error. The chain links TRBV7-2 to TRBJ2-7, with 9 bases identical to TRBD2. Germline V gene lookup returns CDR1 SGHTA and CDR2 FQGNSA. The CDR3 extends over 15 amino acids. CDR3 residues: CASNLGSSGVYEQYF. In DNA form, the CDR3 reads TGTGCCAGCAACTTAGGTTCTAGCGGGGTCTACGAGCAGTACTTC.

On this clone itself: Its ends do not fully match the called genes, so a read error is possible. This sample also contains other DNA sequences that code for the same CDR3. The chain employs TRBV5-1 and TRBJ2-5, with 10 bases identical to TRBD2. The CDR3 is 16 residues long. Germline CDR1 reads SGHRS; CDR2 reads YFSETQ. The chain's CDR3 is CASSRVGTSGKETQYF. CDR3 DNA sequence: TGCGCCAGCAGCCGCGTGGGTACTAGCGGGAAAGAGACTCAGTACTTC.

Note on this clone: One junction end disagrees with the germline gene, perhaps due to a read error. The chain employs TRBV7-3 and TRBJ2-7; TRBD1 agrees at 7 bases. CDR3 length equals 15 residues. Germline CDR1 SGHTA, CDR2 FQGTGA. The CDR3 sequence: CASRLTGTASHEQYF. The CDR3 DNA sequence: TGTGCCAGCAGATTAACCGGGACAGCCTCCCACGAGCAGTACTTC.

This CDR3 is CASSRGQDQETQYF. DNA for the CDR3: TGTGCCAGTAGTAGAGGACAGGACCAAGAGACCCAGTACTTC. The rearrangement links TRBV19 to TRBJ2-5; TRBD1 agrees at 7 bases. With V trimmed by 4 bases and J by 0 bases, 2 bases remained unmatched. CDR3 length: 14 residues. In germline, CDR1 is LNHDA, CDR2 SQIVND (reference sequence).

The chain joins TRBV19 to TRBJ2-7; possibly TRBD2 for D (6 bases). CDR3 size: 15 residues. The V end was cut by 8 bases, the J end by 5 bases, with 22 bases between. CDR1 is LNHDA, CDR2 SQIVND, per germline (reference sequence). The DNA for the CDR3 is TGTGCCAGTCGTGGCGTGGGGAGGAGGGCCCACGAGCAGTACTTC. This sequence encodes CASRGVGRRAHEQYF.

The rearrangement links TRBV2 to TRBJ1-4; D may be TRBD1 (5 bases). This CDR3 has 14 residues. CDR1 is SNHLY and CDR2 is FYNNEI in the germline V gene. V gave up 6 bases and J gave up 4 bases, with 12 bases separating them. CDR3 sequence: CASRISGGNEKLFF. The CDR3 nucleotides read TGTGCCAGCAGGATCTCGGGGGGTAATGAAAAACTGTTTTTT.

The CDR3 coding sequence is TGCAGTGCGAACAGGGACTACGAGCAGTACTTC. Its protein is CSANRDYEQYF. This chain uses TRBV20-1 with TRBJ2-7, with D possibly TRBD1 on 6 matching bases. The CDR3 is made up of 11 amino acids. Germline assignment: CDR1 DFQATT and CDR2 SNEGSKA (reference sequence). V was trimmed by 6 bases and J by 3 bases, leaving 9 bases between them.

The chain couples TRBV9 to TRBJ1-6; 7 bases agree with TRBD1. With V trimmed by 4 bases and J by 6 bases, 13 bases remained unmatched. Germline V CDR1 and CDR2: SGDLS, YYNGEE. The CDR3 sequence is 17 residues long. The CDR3 region has the DNA TGTGCCAGCAGCCCCGTAGGTCCGGGACAGATTAATTCACCCCTCCACTTT. It yields the protein CASSPVGPGQINSPLHF. The variable domain in full, with the rest retrieved from reference TRBV9 and TRBJ1-6, is DSGVTQTPKHLITATGQRVTLRCSPRSGDLSVYWYQQSLDQGLQFLIQYYNGEERAKGNILERFSAQQFPDLHSELNLSSLELGDSALYFCASSPVGPGQINSPLHFGNGTRLTVT.

This clone was detected only a few times. The gene calls are TRBV6-4 and TRBJ1-2; 8 positions agree with TRBD1. CDR3 length: 16 residues. The V gene's germline CDR1 is MRHNA and CDR2 SNTAGT. The V segment lost 4 bases and the J segment 1 base; nucleotides outside the gene matches: 8. In nucleotides, the CDR3 is TGTGCCAGCAGTGCCCAGGGACAGGCTTATAACTATGGCTACACCTTC. As protein: CASSAQGQAYNYGYTF.

The chain recombines TRBV19 with TRBJ1-1; D is undetermined. This CDR3 is built from 15 residues. Per germline, CDR1 LNHDA and CDR2 SQIVND (reference sequence). Deletions cut 7 bases from V and 7 bases from J, with 22 bases between. CDR3 amino acids: CASTLTGGQLGEAFF. In nucleotides, the CDR3 is TGTGCCAGTACCCTCACCGGAGGGCAGCTCGGTGAAGCTTTCTTT.

On this clone itself: Additional DNA sequences in this sample encode the identical CDR3. This chain connects TRBV19 to TRBJ2-7, with D perhaps TRBD2 (6 bases). The CDR3 consists of 12 residues. V lost 6 bases and J 1 base, leaving 7 bases between the germline ends. Per the germline V gene, CDR1 is LNHDA and CDR2 is SQIVND (reference sequence). The CDR3 protein is CASSRGSYEQYF. CDR3 DNA: TGTGCCAGTAGCCGGGGGTCCTACGAGCAGTACTTC. Full variable domain (outside the CDR3, taken from reference TRBV19 and TRBJ2-7): DGGITQSPKYLFRKEGQNVTLSCEQNLNHDAMYWYRQDPGQGLRLIYYSQIVNDFQKGDIAEGYSVSREKKESFPLTVTSAQKNPTAFYLCASSRGSYEQYFGPGTRLTVT.

The CDR3 loop reads CASSRGLEISEQYF. CDR3 DNA: TGTGCCAGCAGTAGGGGTCTAGAGATCAGCGAGCAGTACTTC. V usage is TRBV6-1 and J usage is TRBJ2-7; a weak D match, TRBD1 (5 bases). Between the trimmed V and J ends, which lost 5 bases and 6 bases, there was a span of 17 bases. Per germline, CDR1 MNHNS and CDR2 SASEGT. The CDR3 totals 14 residues.

The V and J genes are TRBV7-2 and TRBJ2-3, with D tentatively TRBD2 (8 bases). The V end lost 10 bases, the J end lost 4 bases, and 33 bases lay between the germline ends. Germline V gene data show CDR1 as SGHTA and CDR2 as FQGNSA. The CDR3 is made up of 19 amino acids. CDR3 coding DNA: TGTGCCATCGGGGGGGAGGGGGCGAGCGGATTTTGGGGGGCAGATACGCAGTATTTT. Protein: CAIGGEGASGFWGADTQYF.

The CDR3 DNA sequence: TGTGCCTGGAGTGTACTTAGGGGACAGGGAAATGAAAAACTGTTTTTT. It specifies CAWSVLRGQGNEKLFF. The chain combines TRBV30 with TRBJ1-4; 9 positions agree with TRBD1. Germline V gives CDR1 GTSNPN, CDR2 SVGIG (reference sequence). The CDR3 length is 16 residues. V shed 0 bases, J shed 5 bases, and the junction held 7 bases outside the gene matches.

J is TRBJ2-3 and V is TRBV5-4, with 7 bases that match TRBD1. Germline assignment: CDR1 SGHNT and CDR2 YYREEE (reference sequence). CDR3 size: 16 residues. After removal of 3 bases from V and 2 bases from J, the junction contained 9 bases not matched to a gene. As DNA, the CDR3 is TGTGCCAGCAGCTCGGGACAGACGGGAATCACAGATACGCAGTATTTT. Residues: CASSSGQTGITDTQYF.

This clone turned up a few times. The CDR3 DNA follows: TGTGCCTGGAGTGACGACAGGGGAGACGGTAATTCACCCCTCCACTTT. Translating gives CAWSDDRGDGNSPLHF. The chain couples TRBV30 to TRBJ1-6, with 8 bases identical to TRBD1. This CDR3 is 16 amino acids long. V dropped 1 base and J dropped 6; count of bases not matched to a gene: 8. Germline CDR1 reads GTSNPN; CDR2 reads SVGIG (reference sequence).

This sequence joins TRBV19 and TRBJ2-1; TRBD2 matches 15 bases. CDR1 and CDR2 from the germline V gene are LNHDA and SQIVND (reference sequence). There are 17 residues in the CDR3. The ends lost 3 bases at V and 3 bases at J; junction bases unmatched: 3. CDR3 loop: CASSMRGLAGGYNEQFF. CDR3 nucleotides: TGTGCCAGTAGTATGAGGGGACTAGCGGGAGGCTACAATGAGCAGTTCTTC.

The sample holds one count of this clone. The chain links TRBV5-1 to TRBJ2-3; 8 bases align to TRBD1. Germline-derived CDR1 and CDR2 are SGHRS and YFSETQ. This CDR3 is built from 18 residues. Losses at the gene ends were 2 bases for V and 0 bases for J; bases not matched to a gene: 11. CDR3 sequence reads: CASSLMSRGPSSTDTQYF. The CDR3 nucleotides read TGCGCCAGCAGCTTAATGTCCAGGGGGCCGTCGAGCACAGATACGCAGTATTTT.